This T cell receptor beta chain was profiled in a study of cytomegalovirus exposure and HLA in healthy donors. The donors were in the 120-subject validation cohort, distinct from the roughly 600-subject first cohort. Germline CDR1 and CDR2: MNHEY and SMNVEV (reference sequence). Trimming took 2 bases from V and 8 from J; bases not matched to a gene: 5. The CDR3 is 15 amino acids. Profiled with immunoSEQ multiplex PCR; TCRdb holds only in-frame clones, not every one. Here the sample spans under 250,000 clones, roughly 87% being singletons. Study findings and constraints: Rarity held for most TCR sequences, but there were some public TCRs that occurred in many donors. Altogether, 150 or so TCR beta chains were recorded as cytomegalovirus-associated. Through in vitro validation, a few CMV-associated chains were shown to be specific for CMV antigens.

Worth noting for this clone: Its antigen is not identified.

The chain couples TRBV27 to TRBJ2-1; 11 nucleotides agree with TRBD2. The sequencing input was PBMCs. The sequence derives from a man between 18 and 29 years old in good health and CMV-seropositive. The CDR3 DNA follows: TGTGCCAGCAGTTTAATAACTAGCGGGAGCCATGAGCAGTTCTTC. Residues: CASSLITSGSHEQFF.